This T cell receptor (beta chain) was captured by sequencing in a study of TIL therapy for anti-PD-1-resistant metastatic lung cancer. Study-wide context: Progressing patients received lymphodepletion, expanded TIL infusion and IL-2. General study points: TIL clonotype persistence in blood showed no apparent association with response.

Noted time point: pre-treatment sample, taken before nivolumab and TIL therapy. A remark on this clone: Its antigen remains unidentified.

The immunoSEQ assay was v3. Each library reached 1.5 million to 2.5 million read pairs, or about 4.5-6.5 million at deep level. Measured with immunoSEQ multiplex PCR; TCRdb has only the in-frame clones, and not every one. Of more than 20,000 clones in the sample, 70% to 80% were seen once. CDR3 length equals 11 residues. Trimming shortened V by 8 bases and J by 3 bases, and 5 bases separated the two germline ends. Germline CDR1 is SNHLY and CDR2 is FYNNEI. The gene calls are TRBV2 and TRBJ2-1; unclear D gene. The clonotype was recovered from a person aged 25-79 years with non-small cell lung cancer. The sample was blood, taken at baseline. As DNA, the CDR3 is TGTGCCAGCTACGACTACAATGAGCAGTTCTTC. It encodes CASYDYNEQFF.